The T cell receptor (beta chain) described here comes from a study of blood T cells in healthy people across ages. Peripheral blood samples of about 10 milliliters were drawn from each donor. The authors extracted at least 5 micrograms of total RNA per sample. Primed by a sample-barcoded 5' primer and a J-beta primer mix, a second PCR proceeded for 7 to 11 cycles. TCRdb analysed the 5' RACE reads with MiXCR anew, one entry per CDR3 protein. This sample carries hundreds of thousands of distinct CDR3 sequences, 48% of them seen once, and the ten largest clones take 10% to 15%. The length of the CDR3 is 18 residues. Germline V gene sequence: CDR1 LGHDT, CDR2 YNNKEL (reference sequence). V shed 4 bases, J shed 3 bases, and the junction held 17 bases outside the gene matches.

The source is a young man in good health. V and J are TRBV3-1 and TRBJ1-1, with TRBD1 matching over 7 bases. Sequences were obtained from blood. CDR3 DNA: TGTGCCAGCAGCCGCCGGGGGGCAGGGGGGGGAATGGACACTGAAGCTTTCTTT. Its translation is CASSRRGAGGGMDTEAFF. Drawing the rest from reference TRBV3-1 and TRBJ1-1, the complete variable domain is DTAVSQTPKYLVTQMGNDKSIKCEQNLGHDTMYWYKQDSKKFLKIMFSYNNKELIINETVPNRFSPKSPDKAHLNLHINSLELGDSAVYFCASSRRGAGGGMDTEAFFGQGTRLTVV.